A single T cell receptor (beta chain) is shown here with its context. Antigen: not known. With the 5' RACE reads reprocessed, TCRdb shows one record per CDR3 protein and no DNA. The record lists 500,000 or so distinct CDR3 sequences, of which the ten most abundant hold 3.5% to 4.5%. The germline V gene encodes CDR1 LGHNA and CDR2 YSLEER. The CDR3 covers 13 residues. The data originate from a study of T cells expressing NK-cell markers. Study-level background: Repertoires of TCR beta were obtained from T cells sorted as CD3+CD56+NKG2C+, CD3+CD56+NKG2C- and CD3+CD56-NKG2C+.

The study's findings and limits: Leadership of the CD3+CD56-NKG2C+ fraction also belonged to these clonotypes in several donors. CD8+ T cells in six donors included dominant NKG2C+ clonotypes at 1.0-7.0%.

The chain has TRBV4-3 and TRBJ1-4; TCRdb's D gene call, TRBD1, goes unchecked for lack of DNA. The receptor was isolated from a man younger than 30 in good health. What was sequenced was blood T cells: a sorted CD56 or NKG2C T cell subset, CD4+ or CD8+ T cells, or bulk PBMC T cells (not recorded which). CDR3 sequence reads: CASSTGDGEKLFF.